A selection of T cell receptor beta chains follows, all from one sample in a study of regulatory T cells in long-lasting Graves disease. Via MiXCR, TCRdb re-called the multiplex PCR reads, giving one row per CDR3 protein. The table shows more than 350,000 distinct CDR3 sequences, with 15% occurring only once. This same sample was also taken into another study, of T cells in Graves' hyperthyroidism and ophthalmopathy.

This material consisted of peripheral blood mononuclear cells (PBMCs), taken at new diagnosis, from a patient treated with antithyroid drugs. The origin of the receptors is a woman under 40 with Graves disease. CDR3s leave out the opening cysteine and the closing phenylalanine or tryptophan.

ASSDLWTSGGPGGTGELF	TRBV6-4	TRBJ2-2	18
ASSAQAGGPFDTQY	TRBV12-3/TRBV12-4	TRBJ2-3	14
SARDREGGGYT	TRBV20-1	TRBJ1-2	11
ASSQGENSPLH	TRBV5-5	TRBJ1-6	11
AITPSPKGDRGGPTYNEQF	TRBV10-3	TRBJ2-1	19
ASSLAGRGAQETQY	TRBV7-7	TRBJ2-5	14
ASSLSGTDTQY	TRBV7-2	TRBJ2-3	11
AIRNDRGGTEAF	TRBV10-3	TRBJ1-1	12
ASSSIRVSGELF	TRBV28	TRBJ2-2	12
ASSDREGQETQY	TRBV2	TRBJ2-5	12
SARGSGKLF	TRBV20-1	TRBJ2-2	9
SARGGASGPYEQY	TRBV20-1	TRBJ2-7	13
ASSLDVGWLAGSANNEQF	TRBV7-2	TRBJ2-1	18
ASSATARGETQY	TRBV12-3/TRBV12-4	TRBJ2-5	12
ASSPGQGSSYNSPLH	TRBV18	TRBJ1-6	15
ASSEEQVGNQPQH	TRBV2	TRBJ1-5	13
ASTLAGGRTGELF	TRBV13	TRBJ2-2	13
ASSLVTGGTQY	TRBV7-7	TRBJ2-5	11
ASGLFGPPDTDTQY	TRBV12-5	TRBJ2-3	14
ASTPWTGGNEQF	TRBV19	TRBJ2-1	12
ASSLREYTEAF	TRBV5-1	TRBJ1-1	11
ASSSDTFEVNEQF	TRBV6-2/TRBV6-3	TRBJ2-1	13
ASSWGGGTEAF	TRBV27	TRBJ1-1	11
ASSRGRGSGANVLT	TRBV3-1	TRBJ2-6	14
ASSPTPSSYEQY	TRBV12-3/TRBV12-4	TRBJ2-7	12
ASSTRQDGYNEQF	TRBV5-1	TRBJ2-1	13
ASSFGGINTGELF	TRBV5-1	TRBJ2-2	13
ASSPRTDTGELF	TRBV28	TRBJ2-2	12
AWSSMGNEQY	TRBV30	TRBJ2-7	10
ASSWRQGTNTEAF	TRBV5-1	TRBJ1-1	13
ASSEFRAPKLF	TRBV2	TRBJ1-4	11
AWSVGGGAYEQY	TRBV30	TRBJ2-7	12
ASSARRVHNEQF	TRBV3-1	TRBJ2-1	12
SARDHSGTSGSSYNEQF	TRBV20-1	TRBJ2-1	17
ASSTGTGPLYGYT	TRBV19	TRBJ1-2	13
ASSLDGQSGTQY	TRBV7-9	TRBJ2-5	12
ASSFIRRQPYEQY	TRBV28	TRBJ2-7	13
SARDPLDRVYNEQF	TRBV20-1	TRBJ2-1	14
SASRGDETQY	TRBV20-1	TRBJ2-5	10